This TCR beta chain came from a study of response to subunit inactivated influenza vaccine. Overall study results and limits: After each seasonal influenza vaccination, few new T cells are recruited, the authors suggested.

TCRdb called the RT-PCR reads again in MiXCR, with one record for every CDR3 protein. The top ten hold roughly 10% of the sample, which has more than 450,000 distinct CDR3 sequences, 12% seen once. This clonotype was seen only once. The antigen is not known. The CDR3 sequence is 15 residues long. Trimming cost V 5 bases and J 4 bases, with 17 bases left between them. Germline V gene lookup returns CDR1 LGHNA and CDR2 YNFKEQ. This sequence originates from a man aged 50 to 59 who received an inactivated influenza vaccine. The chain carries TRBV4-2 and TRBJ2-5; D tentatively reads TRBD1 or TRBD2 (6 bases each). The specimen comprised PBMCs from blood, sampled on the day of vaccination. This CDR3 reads CASSSEGVSGETQYF. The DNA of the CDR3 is TGTGCCAGCAGCTCCGAGGGGGTTAGCGGAGAGACCCAGTACTTC.